This section outlines one T cell receptor beta chain sequence together with its context. The antigen remains undetermined. The RNA input was roughly 0.45 to 1 ug, and it was reverse transcribed with random hexamers. TCRdb ran MiXCR on the immunoSEQ multiplex PCR reads and lists one entry per CDR3 protein. Of under 200,000 distinct CDR3 sequences in the sample, about 91% are singletons; the top ten hold around 0.079%. These data come from a study of CD8 T cells in Susac syndrome. Notes on the study in general: Regarding the TCR sequencing and HLA analysis, the study admitted that a relatively small number of individuals were involved.

Germline lookup yields CDR1 GTSNPN and CDR2 SVGIG (reference sequence). With V trimmed by 1 base and J by 4 bases, 3 bases remained unmatched. This CDR3 comprises 14 residues. The receptor was isolated from a human donor with Susac syndrome. The sample taken for sequencing was CD4+ T cells from PBMCs. The gene calls are TRBV30 and TRBJ1-3; 8 bases match TRBD1. The CDR3 region is CAWSEGTGGNTIYF. Written as DNA, the CDR3 is TGTGCCTGGAGTGAAGGGACAGGAGGAAACACCATATATTTT.